These 18 T cell receptor beta chains were all obtained from the same sample, sequenced in a study of T cell responses to AZD1222 COVID-19 vaccine. Some clones are missing from TCRdb's copy, which holds only in-frame ones; the method was immunoSEQ multiplex PCR. The data contain fewer than 90,000 clones, 85% to 95% of them singletons. Sequences were derived from peripheral blood, sampled 28 days after the second AZD1222 dose. The receptor source for this set is an adult who received the AZD1222 COVID-19 vaccine.

The rearrangement links TRBV18 to TRBJ1-2; D is unresolved. V was clipped by 3 bases and J by 0 bases, with 17 bases between them. CDR1 and CDR2 (germline): KGHSH, LQKENI. CDR3 length equals 17 residues. CDR3 bases: TGTGCCAGCTCACCTCTACTTCACGGGCCCTCTAACTATGGCTACACCTTC. It codes for CASSPLLHGPSNYGYTF.

The genes are TRBV5-1 and TRBJ2-2; 12 nucleotides line up with TRBD2. CDR1 and CDR2 (germline): SGHRS, YFSETQ. V trimming: 0 bases; J trimming: 4 bases; junction bases outside the gene matches: 13. The CDR3 is made up of 20 amino acids. The CDR3 is CASSLGLTSGRRQGTGELFF. As DNA, the CDR3 is TGCGCCAGCAGCTTGGGGTTAACTAGCGGGAGGCGCCAGGGCACCGGGGAGCTGTTTTTT.

The V call is TRBV13, the J call TRBJ1-6, with a possible D match to TRBD1 (6 bases). The length of the CDR3 is 14 residues. Germline-derived CDR1 and CDR2 are PRHDT and FYEKMQ (reference sequence). Deletions cut 3 bases from V and 6 bases from J, with 9 bases between. The CDR3 DNA reads TGTGCCAGCAGCTTCAGGGGCGTTAATTCACCCCTCCACTTT. This gives the protein CASSFRGVNSPLHF.

This chain joins TRBV29-1 and TRBJ2-7, with 9 bases fitting TRBD1. The ends lost 4 bases at V and 0 bases at J; junction bases unmatched: 4. This CDR3 contains 14 residues. Germline-derived CDR1 and CDR2 are SQVTM and ANQGSEA. The CDR3 is CSVVKDRGSYEQYF. The DNA for the CDR3 is TGCAGCGTTGTCAAGGACAGGGGCTCCTACGAGCAGTACTTC.

This chain joins TRBV4-2 and TRBJ1-2; D uncertain. This CDR3 spans 16 amino acids. Trimming shortened V by 1 base and J by 5 bases, and 17 bases separated the two germline ends. The germline V gene has CDR1 LGHNA and CDR2 YNFKEQ. CDR3 region: CASSQALMTTGYGYTF. The CDR3 DNA sequence: TGTGCCAGCAGCCAAGCGCTTATGACCACGGGGTATGGCTACACCTTC.

The V and J genes are TRBV9 and TRBJ1-6; 7 bases match TRBD1. The CDR3 has 14 amino acids. CDR1 and CDR2 from the germline V gene are SGDLS and YYNGEE. V shed 3 bases and J 8 bases; nucleotides not matched to a gene: 5. CDR3 coding DNA: TGTGCCAGCAGCGCCCGGGACAGAGATTCACCCCTCCACTTT. Its protein is CASSARDRDSPLHF. Full variable domain (missing parts from reference TRBV9 and TRBJ1-6): DSGVTQTPKHLITATGQRVTLRCSPRSGDLSVYWYQQSLDQGLQFLIQYYNGEERAKGNILERFSAQQFPDLHSELNLSSLELGDSALYFCASSARDRDSPLHFGNGTRLTVT.

This chain joins TRBV6-5 and TRBJ2-7, with D tentatively TRBD1 or TRBD2 (6 bases each). V lost 8 bases and J lost 4, with 9 bases in between. There are 11 residues in the CDR3. Germline CDR1 and CDR2: MNHEY and SVGAGI. For the CDR3, the DNA is TGTGCCAGCCTAGGGGGGTACGAGCAGTACTTC. Protein product: CASLGGYEQYF.

This clone was seen only once. The chain joins TRBV12-2 to TRBJ2-6. TRBV12-2 is a known pseudogene. The length of the CDR3 is 18 residues. CDR3 nucleotide sequence: TGTGCAAGTCGCCAAAGGAAGACTCCACACAAAGTCGGGCACGTCCTGACTTTC. Translating it yields CASRQRKTPHKVGHVLTF.

The rearrangement uses TRBV20-1 and TRBJ1-1; no clear D gene. CDR1 and CDR2 (germline): DFQATT, SNEGSKA (reference sequence). The CDR3 loop spans 17 amino acids. The V and J ends lost 3 bases and 0 bases respectively, with 20 bases between them. This CDR3 reads CSASTGPPRLLNTEAFF. As DNA, the CDR3 is TGCAGTGCTAGTACTGGGCCGCCGCGGCTCCTGAACACTGAAGCTTTCTTT.

The chain has TRBV7-8 and TRBJ2-7, with TRBD1 matching over 9 bases. V dropped 6 bases and J dropped 5; count of bases not matched to a gene: 8. CDR3 length equals 14 residues. Looked up from germline, CDR1 is SGHVS and CDR2 is FQNEAQ. The DNA of the CDR3 is TGTGCCAGCAGACGGGACAGGGCTTGGGACGAGCAGTACTTC. Residues: CASRRDRAWDEQYF. The variable domain in full, completed from reference TRBV7-8 and TRBJ2-7, reads GAGVSQSPRYKVAKRGQDVALRCDPISGHVSLFWYQQALGQGPEFLTYFQNEAQLDKSGLPSDRFFAERPEGSVSTLKIQRTQQEDSAVYLCASRRDRAWDEQYFGPGTRLTVT.

The chain has TRBV19 and TRBJ2-3, with 7 bases aligning to TRBD1. The CDR3 has 17 residues. The V gene end was trimmed by 6 bases and the J gene end by 3 bases; junction bases not matched to a gene: 15. Germline CDR1 is LNHDA and CDR2 is SQIVND (reference sequence). CDR3 nucleotides: TGTGCCAGTAGCCCGGTAGACAGGGCAATCCGGACAGATACGCAGTATTTT. Protein sequence: CASSPVDRAIRTDTQYF.

The chain has TRBV5-1 and TRBJ2-7, with 7 positions matching TRBD1. Germline V gives CDR1 SGHRS, CDR2 YFSETQ. The CDR3 totals 14 residues. V trimming: 5 bases; J trimming: 3 bases; junction bases outside the gene matches: 8. Here the CDR3 DNA reads TGCGCCAGCAGTGTTGGGGCAGGGGGCTACGAGCAGTACTTC. This sequence encodes CASSVGAGGYEQYF.

The chain recombines TRBV6-2 or TRBV6-3 with TRBJ1-2, with D possibly being TRBD1 (6 bases). Trimming stripped 5 bases from V and 6 bases from J, with 19 bases between. The length of the CDR3 is 15 residues. Per the germline V gene, CDR1 is MNHEY and CDR2 is SVGEGT. The CDR3 coding sequence is TGTGCCAGCAGTCTCGAATATTGGACAGAGAATGGCTACACCTTC. Its translation is CASSLEYWTENGYTF.

The chain carries TRBV5-4 and TRBJ2-3; D may match TRBD1 or TRBD2 (5 bases each). CDR1 and CDR2 from the germline V gene are SGHNT and YYREEE (reference sequence). Trimming removed 0 bases at V and 6 bases at J, with 11 bases between. The CDR3 consists of 14 residues. The CDR3 DNA reads TGTGCCAGCAGCTTGGGGCCAGAGGGGGATACGCAGTATTTT. Translated, it gives CASSLGPEGDTQYF.

The chain has TRBV19 and TRBJ1-3; D remains ambiguous. Trimming cost V 5 bases and J 0 bases, with 14 bases left between them. CDR3 length: 16 amino acids. CDR1 and CDR2 (germline): LNHDA, SQIVND (reference sequence). The CDR3 loop is CASSFFLGSSGNTIYF. The CDR3 coding sequence is TGTGCCAGTAGTTTCTTCCTAGGGAGCTCTGGAAACACCATATATTTT.

The chain uses TRBV5-4 and TRBJ1-1; D is ambiguous. V lost 3 bases and J 2 bases, leaving 8 bases between the germline ends. The CDR3 runs to 13 residues. The germline CDR1 and CDR2 sequences are SGHNT and YYREEE (reference sequence). CDR3 DNA: TGTGCCAGCAGCTCGCAGATAAACACTGAAGCTTTCTTT. Its protein product is CASSSQINTEAFF.

V is TRBV6-5 and J is TRBJ2-7; 9 bases agree with TRBD1. Germline-derived CDR1 and CDR2 are MNHEY and SVGAGI. With 6 bases clipped from V and 4 bases from J, the junction kept 4 bases outside the gene matches. The CDR3 has 13 residues. The CDR3 is CASRDRGQYEQYF. Here the CDR3 DNA reads TGTGCCAGCAGGGACAGGGGCCAGTACGAGCAGTACTTC.

The V gene is TRBV4-1, the J gene TRBJ2-5; D is possibly TRBD1 or TRBD2 (6 bases each). Deletions cut 3 bases from V and 3 bases from J, with 20 bases between. The CDR3 covers 17 residues. Germline CDR1 and CDR2: MGHRA and YSYEKL. CDR3 nucleotides: TGCGCCAGCAGCCAGGGCTTCGGTAGCGGACAGAAAGAGACCCAGTACTTC. This encodes CASSQGFGSGQKETQYF.